Shown below are 3 T cell receptor beta chains from a single sample sequenced in a study of blood T cell repertoires in COVID-19 (dated by TCRdb to between 2020 and 2021). The library was generated by the immunoSEQ multiplex PCR assay. TCRdb took over this immuneACCESS table, retaining in-frame rearrangements with V and J assigned. Such tables are incomplete; in checked studies, under half of the missing clones stem from an unresolved V gene, and the remainder is unexplained. The sample table shows about half a million clones, and approximately 83% are seen once. About 3.2% of the sample comes from the top ten. The material sequenced was peripheral blood. The receptors come from a human donor in a cohort sampled during active COVID-19.

The rearrangement links TRBV5-1 to TRBJ2-3; TRBD2 agrees at 10 bases. The CDR3 covers 16 residues. In germline, CDR1 is SGHRS, CDR2 YFSETQ. The V segment lost 4 bases and the J segment 3 bases; nucleotides outside the gene matches: 8. The CDR3: CASSNLASGRTDTQYF. CDR3 in DNA: TGCGCCAGCAGCAACTTGGCTAGCGGGAGAACAGATACGCAGTATTTT.

The chain combines TRBV29-1 with TRBJ1-2; TRBD1 matches at 7 bases. Looked up from germline, CDR1 is SQVTM and CDR2 is ANQGSEA. V was clipped by 4 bases and J by 8 bases; unmatched bases: 13. CDR3 length equals 14 residues. CDR3 in amino acids: CSVGLGQVPEGYTF. CDR3 nucleotides: TGCAGCGTTGGGCTAGGACAGGTCCCCGAGGGCTACACCTTC.

CDR3 bases: TGTGCCAGCAGCTTGCGAGGGTATGAAGCTTTCTTT. It specifies CASSLRGYEAFF. The chain joins TRBV5-6 to TRBJ1-1, with D uncertain. The germline V and J ends were trimmed by 1 base and 7 bases, with 8 bases remaining between them. Germline values: CDR1 SGHDT, CDR2 YYEEEE. This CDR3 has 12 residues.